The 11 T cell receptor beta chains given below trace back to one sample, sequenced in a study of T cell repertoires in cytomegalovirus infection (dated by TCRdb to the late 2010s). Reads for this sample came from an Illumina HiSeq 1500. The public reads were reanalyzed by TCRdb: fastp trimming at Q25, MiXCR alignment, in-frame beta chains only. Rows merge per CDR3 protein into single entries with the most common DNA and genes. The sample table shows around 120,000 distinct CDR3 sequences, and almost 9% are seen once. The ten most abundant clones make up about 9.4% of the sample. What was sequenced was PBMCs. Source of these receptors: a human donor in good health (CMV status not recorded). Some clones in this sample may be carry-over from other donors' samples.

This clonotype was found many times. The CDR3 here is CASSHRSELYNEQFF. The CDR3 DNA reads TGCGCCAGCAGCCATCGGAGCGAACTTTACAATGAGCAGTTCTTC. The chain has TRBV5-1 and TRBJ2-1; D gene unclear. The germline V gene has CDR1 SGHRS and CDR2 YFSETQ. The CDR3 is 15 amino acids. V was clipped by 4 bases and J by 4 bases, with 15 bases between them.

This clonotype was recorded many times. This chain connects TRBV19 to TRBJ1-2; possible D gene TRBD1, 5 bases. This CDR3 is 14 amino acids long. Germline CDR1 and CDR2: LNHDA and SQIVND (reference sequence). V gave up 6 bases and J gave up 2 bases, with 13 bases separating them. The CDR3 sequence: CASSLFTGNYGYTF. As DNA, the CDR3 is TGTGCCAGTAGCCTATTCACAGGAAACTATGGCTACACCTTC.

This clonotype was seen ten or more times. The genes are TRBV2 and TRBJ2-3, with 8 nucleotides matching TRBD2. The junction had 12 bases not matched to a gene; V was cut back by 11 bases and J by 5 bases. Germline-derived CDR1 and CDR2 are SNHLY and FYNNEI. The CDR3 totals 14 residues. As DNA, the CDR3 is TGTGCCTCACTGGGCAGCGGGGGAGGAGATACGCAGTATTTT. Translated, it gives CASLGSGGGDTQYF. Filled out from reference TRBV2 and TRBJ2-3, the complete variable domain reads EPEVTQTPSHQVTQMGQEVILRCVPISNHLYFYWYRQILGQKVEFLVSFYNNEISEKSEIFDDQFSVERPDGSNFTLKIRSTKLEDSAMYFCASLGSGGGDTQYFGPGTRLTVL.

Ten or more counts support this clonotype. The chain is built from TRBV12-3 or TRBV12-4 and TRBJ2-3; 9 nucleotides line up with TRBD1. CDR3 length: 15 amino acids. J lost 4 bases, V lost 6 bases, and 8 bases had no gene match. Written as DNA, the CDR3 is TGTGCCAGCAGGTCGGGACAGGGCAAATCAGATACGCAGTATTTT. This translates into CASRSGQGKSDTQYF.

The table lists this clonotype with many counts. This chain joins TRBV12-3 or TRBV12-4 and TRBJ2-1; 8 bases agree with TRBD2. This CDR3 contains 12 residues. V gave up 3 bases and J gave up 8 bases; unmatched junction bases: 0. This CDR3 is CASSFSGDEQFF. The CDR3 region has the DNA TGTGCCAGCAGTTTTAGCGGGGATGAGCAGTTCTTC.

The V and J genes are TRBV28 and TRBJ1-2; maybe TRBD1 (5 bases). Trimming left V 2 bases short and J 5 bases short, with 12 bases between. CDR1 is MDHEN, CDR2 SYDVKM, per germline. The CDR3 totals 14 residues. CDR3 nucleotide sequence: TGTGCCAGCAGTTTAAGCGGGGCAGGTTATGGCTACACCTTC. Its protein product is CASSLSGAGYGYTF.

The V call is TRBV20-1, the J call TRBJ2-4; 8 nucleotides agree with TRBD1. Trimming took 5 bases from V and 0 from J; bases not matched to a gene: 15. The CDR3 loop spans 18 amino acids. Per the germline V gene, CDR1 is DFQATT and CDR2 is SNEGSKA (reference sequence). The CDR3 reads CSARPGQVTPIAKNIQYF. For the CDR3, the DNA is TGCAGTGCTCGTCCGGGACAGGTCACTCCAATAGCCAAAAACATTCAGTACTTC.

This clonotype was seen repeatedly, ten times or more. J is TRBJ2-2 and V is TRBV19, with D possibly being TRBD1 (6 bases). The V end was cut by 9 bases, the J end by 2 bases, with 13 bases between. The CDR3 extends over 14 amino acids. CDR1 and CDR2 from the germline V gene are LNHDA and SQIVND (reference sequence). The CDR3 DNA sequence: TGTGCCAGCGGCGACAGGAGAAACACCGGGGAGCTGTTTTTT. This encodes CASGDRRNTGELFF.

At least ten counts were recorded for this clonotype. The chain joins TRBV2 to TRBJ2-3; TRBD1 matches 7 bases. With 3 bases clipped from V and 3 bases from J, the junction kept 9 bases outside the gene matches. Germline values: CDR1 SNHLY, CDR2 FYNNEI. This CDR3 spans 16 amino acids. The CDR3 bases are TGTGCCAGCAGTGATTTAAGTAACAGGGGAACAGATACGCAGTATTTT. Translated, it gives CASSDLSNRGTDTQYF.

This clonotype was detected many times. The genes are TRBV5-4 and TRBJ2-7, with 9 bases identical to TRBD1. J lost 5 bases, V lost 4 bases, and 10 bases had no gene match. This CDR3 is built from 15 residues. Germline V gives CDR1 SGHNT, CDR2 YYREEE (reference sequence). CDR3 DNA: TGTGCCAGCAGCGATCCGGGACAGGGATGGAACGAGCAGTACTTC. Its protein product is CASSDPGQGWNEQYF.

This clonotype was observed at least ten times. The V call is TRBV7-2, the J call TRBJ2-3; TRBD1 is a possible D gene (6 bases). Trimming pared 5 bases from V and 4 bases from J, leaving 16 bases between. The germline V gene encodes CDR1 SGHTA and CDR2 FQGNSA. The CDR3 contains 15 residues. The CDR3 loop reads CASSLLMGASDTQYF. The CDR3 nucleotides are TGTGCCAGCAGCCTCCTTATGGGGGCATCAGATACGCAGTATTTT.